This is a list of T cell receptor beta chains from one sample in a study of T cells in Graves' hyperthyroidism and ophthalmopathy. TCRdb independently ran MiXCR on the multiplex PCR reads; one entry per CDR3 protein. The data show around 340,000 distinct CDR3 sequences, 15% to 20% seen once. Sequencing was carried out using blood. These receptors came from a woman aged 25-40 years with Graves' hyperthyroidism that later progressed to Graves' ophthalmopathy. Both conserved end residues are part of each CDR3. The order of the fields is V gene, clone size, D gene, J gene, CDR3 DNA, CDR3 protein. D genes are given only for firm matches. Size tells how often a clone was seen (once, few, many) or the class of an expanded clone, and some rows leave it out.

TRBV20-1,once,TRBD2,TRBJ2-7,TGCAGTGCTAGAGGACTAGCGGACGAGCAGTACTTC,CSARGLADEQYF
TRBV7-8,.,.,TRBJ2-2,TGTGCCAGCAGCTCAGGACATACGTTGGCCGGGGAGCTGTTTTTT,CASSSGHTLAGELFF
TRBV20-1,.,.,TRBJ2-2,TGCAGTGCTGGGCTCTTAAACACCGGGGAGCTGTTTTTT,CSAGLLNTGELFF
TRBV7-9,few,TRBD1,TRBJ2-7,TGTGCCAGCAGCTTAGCCCGGGACAGGGGTTACGAGCAGTACTTC,CASSLARDRGYEQYF
TRBV7-9,many,.,TRBJ1-6,TGTGCCAGCAGCGCAGTCCGGGACATAGCCTATAATTCACCCCTCCACTTT,CASSAVRDIAYNSPLHF
TRBV24-1,many,.,TRBJ2-3,TGTGCCACCAGTGAATCGGACATTTATACGCAGTATTTT,CATSESDIYTQYF
TRBV30,few,.,TRBJ1-3,TGTGCCTGGAGTTTGGTCGGGGGTTCAAACACCATATATTTT,CAWSLVGGSNTIYF
TRBV10-3,.,.,TRBJ1-1,TGTGCCTCGAGTGACAGCGACACTGAAGCTTTCTTT,CASSDSDTEAFF
TRBV6-1,few,TRBD1,TRBJ2-5,TGTGCCAGCAGATTAGGACAGGGCGTTGACGAGACCCAGTACTTC,CASRLGQGVDETQYF
TRBV6-1,many,.,TRBJ2-5,TGTGCCAGCAGTGAAAACTTCCTGCCCGGAGAGACCCAGTACTTC,CASSENFLPGETQYF
TRBV7-9,.,.,TRBJ2-7,TGTGCCAGCAGTCCCTCTCGGCTCTACGAGCAGTACTTC,CASSPSRLYEQYF